Listed below are T cell receptor beta chains from one sample, sequenced in a study of T cells in narcolepsy. Generated by immunoSEQ multiplex PCR, the TCRdb table keeps only in-frame clones and is missing some. This table has under 35,000 clones, 75% to 90% appearing once. Source material: CD45RA- memory CD4+ T cells from PBMCs. The source of these receptors is a human donor with narcolepsy. The CDR3 runs from the conserved cysteine through the conserved F or W. D genes are given only for firm matches. For some rows the clone size is stated as once, few or many, or as a class when expanded; others skip it.

J gene | D gene | V gene | clone size | CDR3 length | CDR3 protein | CDR3 DNA
TRBJ2-5 | NA | TRBV27 | NA | 15 | CASSLSRLVQETQYF | TGTGCCAGCAGTTTAAGCAGGTTGGTCCAAGAGACCCAGTACTTC
TRBJ2-7 | NA | TRBV5-1 | NA | 14 | CASSLDGAPYEQYF | TGCGCCAGCAGCTTGGATGGGGCCCCCTACGAGCAGTACTTC
TRBJ1-1 | NA | TRBV7-2 | NA | 14 | CASSPPGARARAFF | TGTGCCAGCAGCCCACCGGGGGCCAGGGCCCGAGCTTTCTTT
TRBJ2-7 | NA | TRBV19 | NA | 12 | CASTGLSYEQYF | TGTGCCAGTACGGGACTCTCCTACGAGCAGTACTTC
TRBJ2-3 | TRBD1 | TRBV5-1 | NA | 16 | CASSLAVEGATDTQYF | TGCGCCAGCAGCTTGGCCGTTGAGGGGGCCACAGATACGCAGTATTTT
TRBJ1-2 | TRBD1 | TRBV5-1 | NA | 13 | CASSSDRGHGYTF | TGCGCCAGCAGCTCGGACAGGGGGCACGGCTACACCTTC
TRBJ2-7 | TRBD1 | TRBV6-5 | NA | 14 | CASTPEVTGGEQYF | TGTGCCAGCACTCCCGAAGTGACAGGGGGCGAGCAGTACTTC
TRBJ1-4 | NA | TRBV7-2 | NA | 18 | CASSLIVPLGATNEKLFF | TGTGCCAGCAGCCTTATAGTTCCCCTAGGGGCAACTAATGAAAAACTGTTTTTT
TRBJ2-1 | NA | TRBV5-4 | NA | 15 | CASSLGGYSYNEQFF | TGTGCCAGCAGCTTGGGGGGGTACTCCTACAATGAGCAGTTCTTC
TRBJ2-5 | NA | TRBV7-2 | NA | 13 | CASSLGFAETQYF | TGTGCCAGCAGCTTAGGCTTCGCAGAGACCCAGTACTTC
TRBJ2-7 | NA | TRBV19 | NA | 15 | CASSITGTVSYEQYF | TGTGCCAGTAGTATTACCGGGACGGTCTCCTACGAGCAGTACTTC
TRBJ1-5 | NA | TRBV19 | NA | 15 | CASSIMVTGNQPQHF | TGTGCCAGTAGTATAATGGTTACGGGCAATCAGCCCCAGCATTTT
TRBJ2-7 | NA | TRBV5-1 | NA | 13 | CASSSPGLREQYF | TGCGCCAGCAGCTCGCCGGGACTCCGCGAGCAGTACTTC
TRBJ2-7 | TRBD1 | TRBV7-2 | NA | 15 | CASSHRTGGIYEQYF | TGTGCCAGCAGCCACCGGACAGGGGGCATTTACGAGCAGTACTTC
TRBJ2-3 | TRBD2 | TRBV4-3 | NA | 14 | CASSQGLAGESQYF | TGCGCCAGCAGCCAGGGACTAGCGGGGGAGTCGCAGTATTTT
TRBJ2-1 | TRBD2 | TRBV5-8 | NA | 16 | CASSLGLAGLHNEQFF | TGTGCCAGCAGCTTGGGACTAGCGGGGCTCCACAATGAGCAGTTCTTC
TRBJ2-7 | TRBD1 | TRBV7-2 | NA | 14 | CASSSRQGIYEQYF | TGTGCCAGCAGCTCCCGACAGGGGATCTACGAGCAGTACTTC
TRBJ2-7 | TRBD2 | TRBV7-3 | NA | 16 | CASSPGRTSGRGEQYF | TGTGCCAGCAGCCCGGGGCGGACTAGCGGGAGAGGCGAGCAGTACTTC
TRBJ2-7 | NA | TRBV27 | NA | 14 | CASSLRASSYEQYF | TGTGCCAGCAGTTTAAGGGCCAGCTCCTACGAGCAGTACTTC
TRBJ1-6 | NA | TRBV11-2 | NA | 14 | CASSLGVNRSPLHF | TGTGCCAGCAGCTTAGGGGTTAATAGGTCACCCCTCCACTTT
TRBJ1-1 | NA | TRBV27 | NA | 15 | CASSVQGVVGAEAFF | TGTGCCAGCAGTGTACAAGGCGTCGTGGGCGCTGAAGCTTTCTTT
TRBJ2-2 | TRBD2 | TRBV29-1 | NA | 14 | CSGGRGIGDGELFF | TGCAGCGGCGGGAGGGGGATAGGGGACGGGGAGCTGTTTTTT
TRBJ1-1 | NA | TRBV5-6 | NA | 15 | CASTKPGGTNTEAFF | TGTGCCAGCACCAAACCCGGGGGAACGAACACTGAAGCTTTCTTT
TRBJ2-2 | NA | TRBV18 | NA | 15 | CASSRAAPRTGELFF | TGTGCCAGCTCTCGCGCCGCACCGAGGACCGGGGAGCTGTTTTTT
TRBJ2-7 | TRBD1 | TRBV18 | NA | 14 | CASSPGQGPYEQYF | TGTGCCAGCTCACCGGGACAGGGGCCATACGAGCAGTACTTC
TRBJ2-7 | TRBD2 | TRBV27 | NA | 15 | CASSLAEAGVYEQYF | TGTGCCAGCAGTTTGGCCGAGGCGGGAGTCTACGAGCAGTACTTC
TRBJ2-1 | TRBD1 | TRBV6-5 | NA | 13 | CASSADRVNEQFF | TGTGCCAGCAGTGCGGACAGGGTTAATGAGCAGTTCTTC
TRBJ1-1 | NA | TRBV27 | NA | 12 | CASRTLLSKAFF | TGTGCCAGCAGGACCTTGTTGAGTAAAGCTTTCTTT
TRBJ2-2 | TRBD1 | TRBV15 | NA | 16 | CAASRVQGVGTGELFF | TGTGCCGCCAGCAGAGTACAGGGGGTGGGCACCGGGGAGCTGTTTTTT
TRBJ2-5 | NA | TRBV7-2 | medium-sized | 13 | CASSFALKETQYF | TGTGCCAGCAGCTTCGCACTCAAGGAGACCCAGTACTTC
TRBJ2-7 | NA | TRBV30 | NA | 14 | CAWAGGPIPYEQYF | TGTGCCTGGGCCGGGGGACCTATCCCCTACGAGCAGTACTTC
TRBJ2-1 | NA | TRBV6-5 | NA | 13 | CASSPYAGNEQFF | TGTGCCAGCAGTCCCTACGCGGGGAATGAGCAGTTCTTC
TRBJ2-2 | NA | TRBV12-2 | few | 13 | CASRQSNTGELFF | TGTGCAAGTCGTCAAAGTAACACCGGGGAGCTGTTTTTT
TRBJ1-5 | TRBD1 | TRBV7-2 | NA | 14 | CASSLDRGGQPQHF | TGTGCCAGCAGCTTAGACAGGGGGGGTCAGCCCCAGCATTTT
TRBJ2-5 | NA | TRBV9 | NA | 17 | CASSVGWLGGSQETQYF | TGTGCCAGCAGCGTAGGTTGGCTTGGCGGAAGCCAAGAGACCCAGTACTTC
TRBJ2-1 | NA | TRBV28 | NA | 14 | CASSLGEKYNEQFF | TGTGCCAGCAGTTTAGGGGAGAAATACAATGAGCAGTTCTTC
TRBJ2-1 | NA | TRBV11-3 | NA | 14 | CASSLESSRSEQFF | TGTGCCAGCAGCTTAGAATCCAGCCGCAGTGAGCAGTTCTTC
TRBJ1-1 | TRBD1 | TRBV11-3 | NA | 14 | CASSFGTDSTEAFF | TGTGCCAGCAGCTTCGGGACAGATAGCACTGAAGCTTTCTTT
TRBJ2-7 | TRBD1 | TRBV7-2 | NA | 12 | CASSRDRYEQYF | TGTGCCAGCAGCCGGGACAGATACGAGCAGTACTTC
TRBJ1-1 | TRBD1 | TRBV28 | NA | 15 | CASSPSGQGTTEAFF | TGTGCCAGCAGTCCGTCGGGACAGGGTACCACTGAAGCTTTCTTC